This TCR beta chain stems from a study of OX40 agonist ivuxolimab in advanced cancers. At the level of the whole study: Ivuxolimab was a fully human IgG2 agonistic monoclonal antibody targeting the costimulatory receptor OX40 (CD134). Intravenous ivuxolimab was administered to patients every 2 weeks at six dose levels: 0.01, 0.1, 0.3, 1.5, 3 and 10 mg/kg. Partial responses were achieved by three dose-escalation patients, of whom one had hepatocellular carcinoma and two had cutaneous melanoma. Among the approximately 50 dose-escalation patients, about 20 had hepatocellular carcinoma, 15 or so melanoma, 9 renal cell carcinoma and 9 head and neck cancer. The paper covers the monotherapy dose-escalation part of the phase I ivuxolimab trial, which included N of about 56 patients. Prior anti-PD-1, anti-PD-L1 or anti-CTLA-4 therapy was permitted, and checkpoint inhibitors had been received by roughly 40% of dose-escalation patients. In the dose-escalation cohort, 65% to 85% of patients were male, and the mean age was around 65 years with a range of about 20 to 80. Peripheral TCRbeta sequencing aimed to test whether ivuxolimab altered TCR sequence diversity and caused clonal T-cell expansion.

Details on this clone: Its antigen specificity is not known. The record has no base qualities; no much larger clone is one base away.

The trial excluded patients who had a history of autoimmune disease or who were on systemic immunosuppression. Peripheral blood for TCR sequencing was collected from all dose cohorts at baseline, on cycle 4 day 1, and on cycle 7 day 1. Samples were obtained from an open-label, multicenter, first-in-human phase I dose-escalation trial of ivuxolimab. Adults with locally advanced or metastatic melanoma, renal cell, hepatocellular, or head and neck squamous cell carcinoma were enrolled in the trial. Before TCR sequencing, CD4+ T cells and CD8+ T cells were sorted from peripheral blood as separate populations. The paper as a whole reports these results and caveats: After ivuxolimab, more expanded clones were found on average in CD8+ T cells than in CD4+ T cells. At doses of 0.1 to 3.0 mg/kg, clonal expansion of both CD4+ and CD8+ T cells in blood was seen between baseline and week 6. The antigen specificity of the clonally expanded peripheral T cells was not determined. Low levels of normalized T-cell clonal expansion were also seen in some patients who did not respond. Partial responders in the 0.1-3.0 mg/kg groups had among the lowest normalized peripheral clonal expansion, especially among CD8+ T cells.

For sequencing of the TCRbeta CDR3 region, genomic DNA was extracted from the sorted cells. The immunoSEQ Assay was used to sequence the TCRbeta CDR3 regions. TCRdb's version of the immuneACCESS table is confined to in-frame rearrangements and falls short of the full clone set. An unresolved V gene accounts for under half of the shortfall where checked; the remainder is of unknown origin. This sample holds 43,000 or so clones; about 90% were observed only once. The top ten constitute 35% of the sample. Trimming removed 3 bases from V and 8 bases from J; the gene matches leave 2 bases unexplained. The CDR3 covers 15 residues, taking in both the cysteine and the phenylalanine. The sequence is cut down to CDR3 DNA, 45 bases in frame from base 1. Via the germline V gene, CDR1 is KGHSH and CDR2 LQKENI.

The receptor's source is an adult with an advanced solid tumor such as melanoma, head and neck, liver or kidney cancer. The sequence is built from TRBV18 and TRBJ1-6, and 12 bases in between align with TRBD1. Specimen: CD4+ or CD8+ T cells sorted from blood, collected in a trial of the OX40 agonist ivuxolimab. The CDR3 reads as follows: CASSPGQGAYSPLHF. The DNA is TGTGCCAGCTCACCGGGACAGGGGGCCTATTCACCCCTCCACTTT.